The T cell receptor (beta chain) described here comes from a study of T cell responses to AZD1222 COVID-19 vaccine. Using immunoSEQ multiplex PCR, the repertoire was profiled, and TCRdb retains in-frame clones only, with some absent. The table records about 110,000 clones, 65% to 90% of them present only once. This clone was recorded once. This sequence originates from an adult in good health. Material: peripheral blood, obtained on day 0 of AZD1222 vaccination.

The CDR3 here is CASSLLSTGNYEQYF. The CDR3 coding sequence is TGCGCCAGCAGTCTCCTCTCGACAGGCAACTACGAGCAGTACTTC. The V and J genes are TRBV23-1 and TRBJ2-7, with a tentative D call TRBD1 (6 bases). TRBV23-1 is an ORF; its function is uncertain. Between the trimmed V and J ends, which lost 4 bases and 3 bases, there was a span of 16 bases. This CDR3 has 15 residues.